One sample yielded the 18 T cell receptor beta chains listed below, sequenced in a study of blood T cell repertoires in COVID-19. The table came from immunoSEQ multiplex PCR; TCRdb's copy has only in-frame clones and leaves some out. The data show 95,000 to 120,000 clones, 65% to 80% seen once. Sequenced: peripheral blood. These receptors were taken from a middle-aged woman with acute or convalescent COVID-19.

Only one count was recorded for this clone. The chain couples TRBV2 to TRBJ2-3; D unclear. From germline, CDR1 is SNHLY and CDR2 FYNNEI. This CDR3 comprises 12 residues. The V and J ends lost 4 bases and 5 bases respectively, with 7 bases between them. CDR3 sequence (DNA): TGTGCCAGCAGTGGCGAAGAAGATACGCAGTATTTT. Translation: CASSGEEDTQYF.

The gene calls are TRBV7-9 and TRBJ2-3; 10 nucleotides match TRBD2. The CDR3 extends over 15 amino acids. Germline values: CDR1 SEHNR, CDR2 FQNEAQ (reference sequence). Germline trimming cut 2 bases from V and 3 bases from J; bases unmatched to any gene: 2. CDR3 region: CASSLLAGVTDTQYF. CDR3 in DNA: TGTGCCAGCAGCTTACTAGCGGGGGTAACAGATACGCAGTATTTT.

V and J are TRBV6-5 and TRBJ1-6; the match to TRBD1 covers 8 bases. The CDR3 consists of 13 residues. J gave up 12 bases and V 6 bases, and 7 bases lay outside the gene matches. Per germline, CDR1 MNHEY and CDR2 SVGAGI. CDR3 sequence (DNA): TGTGCCAGCAGCGCACAGGGGGATAGACCCCTCCACTTT. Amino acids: CASSAQGDRPLHF.

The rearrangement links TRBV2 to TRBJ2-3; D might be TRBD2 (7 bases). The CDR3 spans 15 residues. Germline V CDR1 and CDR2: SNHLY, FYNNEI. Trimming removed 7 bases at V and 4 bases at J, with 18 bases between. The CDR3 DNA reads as TGTGCCAGCACCCCCGTGGGGGGGGCCGCAGATACGCAGTATTTT. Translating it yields CASTPVGGAADTQYF. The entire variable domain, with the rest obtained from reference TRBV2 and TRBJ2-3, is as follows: EPEVTQTPSHQVTQMGQEVILRCVPISNHLYFYWYRQILGQKVEFLVSFYNNEISEKSEIFDDQFSVERPDGSNFTLKIRSTKLEDSAMYFCASTPVGGAADTQYFGPGTRLTVL.

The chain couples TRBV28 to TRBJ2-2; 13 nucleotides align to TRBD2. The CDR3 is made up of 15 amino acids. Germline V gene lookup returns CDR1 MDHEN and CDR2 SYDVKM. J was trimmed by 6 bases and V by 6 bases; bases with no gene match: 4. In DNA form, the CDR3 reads TGTGCCAGCAGACTAGCGGGGGGGCCCGCCGGGGAGCTGTTTTTT. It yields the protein CASRLAGGPAGELFF.

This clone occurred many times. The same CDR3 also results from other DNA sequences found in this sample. The CDR3 here is CASSPGQSNTGELFF. The CDR3 coding sequence is TGTGCCAGCAGCCCGGGACAATCGAACACCGGGGAGCTGTTTTTT. This rearrangement joins TRBV11-3 to TRBJ2-2; the D gene is possibly TRBD1 (6 bases). Between the trimmed V and J ends, which lost 5 bases and 0 bases, there was a span of 10 bases. CDR1 and CDR2 from the germline V gene are SGHNT and YENEEA. The CDR3 is 15 residues long.

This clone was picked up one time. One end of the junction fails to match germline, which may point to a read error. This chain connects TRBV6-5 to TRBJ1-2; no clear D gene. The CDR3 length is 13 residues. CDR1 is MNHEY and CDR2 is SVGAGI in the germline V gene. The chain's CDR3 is CASSPSPSQRLAF. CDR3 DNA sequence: TGTGCCAGCAGTCCCTCCCCGTCCCAGCGTCTAGCCTTC.

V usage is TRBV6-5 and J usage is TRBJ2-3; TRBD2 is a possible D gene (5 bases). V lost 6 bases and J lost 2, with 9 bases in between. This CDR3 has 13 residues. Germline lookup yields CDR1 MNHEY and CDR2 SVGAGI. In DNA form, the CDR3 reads TGTGCCAGCAGGAGGGTGGACACAGATACGCAGTATTTT. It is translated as CASRRVDTDTQYF.

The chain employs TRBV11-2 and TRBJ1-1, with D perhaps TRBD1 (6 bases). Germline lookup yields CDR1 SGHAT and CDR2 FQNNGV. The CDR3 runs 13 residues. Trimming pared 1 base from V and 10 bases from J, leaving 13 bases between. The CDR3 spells CASSLGTVTGAFF. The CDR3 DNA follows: TGTGCCAGCAGCTTAGGGACAGTAACAGGAGCTTTCTTT.

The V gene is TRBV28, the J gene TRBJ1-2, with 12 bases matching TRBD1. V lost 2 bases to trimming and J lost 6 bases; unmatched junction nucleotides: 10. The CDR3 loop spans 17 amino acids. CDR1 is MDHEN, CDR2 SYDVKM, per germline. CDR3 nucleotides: TGTGCCAGCAGTTTACTGGGACAGGGGGCTATAATGAATGGCTACACCTTC. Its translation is CASSLLGQGAIMNGYTF.

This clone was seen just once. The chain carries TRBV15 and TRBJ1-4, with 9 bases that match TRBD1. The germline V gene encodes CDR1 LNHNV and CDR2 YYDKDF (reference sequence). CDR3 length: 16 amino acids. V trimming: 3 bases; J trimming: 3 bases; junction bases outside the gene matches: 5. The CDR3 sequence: CATSSDRGIANEKLFF. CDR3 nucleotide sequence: TGTGCCACCAGCAGTGACAGGGGGATCGCTAATGAAAAACTGTTTTTT. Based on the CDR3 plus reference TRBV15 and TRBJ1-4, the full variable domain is DAMVIQNPRYQVTQFGKPVTLSCSQTLNHNVMYWYQQKSSQAPKLLFHYYDKDFNNEADTPDNFQSRRPNTSFCFLDIRSPGLGDTAMYLCATSSDRGIANEKLFFGSGTQLSVL.

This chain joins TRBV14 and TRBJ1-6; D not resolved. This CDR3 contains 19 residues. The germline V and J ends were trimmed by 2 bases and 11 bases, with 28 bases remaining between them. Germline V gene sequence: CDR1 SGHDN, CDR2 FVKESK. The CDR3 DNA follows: TGTGCCAGCAGCCAAACCGCTCTCCCCGGGAGGGCGCTTTGGACACCCCTCCACTTT. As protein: CASSQTALPGRALWTPLHF. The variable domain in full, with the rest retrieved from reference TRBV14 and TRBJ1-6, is EAGVTQFPSHSVIEKGQTVTLRCDPISGHDNLYWYRRVMGKEIKFLLHFVKESKQDESGMPNNRFLAERTGGTYSTLKVQPAELEDSGVYFCASSQTALPGRALWTPLHFGNGTRLTVT.

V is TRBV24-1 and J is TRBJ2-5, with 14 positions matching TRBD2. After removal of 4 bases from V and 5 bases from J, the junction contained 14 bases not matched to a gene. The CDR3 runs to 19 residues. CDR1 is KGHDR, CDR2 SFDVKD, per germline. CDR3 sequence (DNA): TGTGCCACCAGTGACCCATCAACGGGACTAGCGGGGGAGGTGGAGACCCAGTACTTC. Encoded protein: CATSDPSTGLAGEVETQYF.

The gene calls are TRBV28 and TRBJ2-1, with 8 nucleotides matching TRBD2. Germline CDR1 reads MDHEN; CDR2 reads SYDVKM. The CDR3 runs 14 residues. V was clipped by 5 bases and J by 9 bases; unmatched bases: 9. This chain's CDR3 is CASSPRGGLSEQFF. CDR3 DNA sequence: TGTGCCAGCAGTCCCCGGGGGGGCCTGAGTGAGCAGTTCTTC.

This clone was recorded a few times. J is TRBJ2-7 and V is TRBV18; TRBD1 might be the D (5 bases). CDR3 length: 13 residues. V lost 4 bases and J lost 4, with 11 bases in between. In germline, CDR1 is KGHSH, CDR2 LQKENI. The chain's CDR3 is CASSLGHSYEQYF. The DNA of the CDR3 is TGTGCCAGCTCACTAGGACATTCTTACGAGCAGTACTTC.

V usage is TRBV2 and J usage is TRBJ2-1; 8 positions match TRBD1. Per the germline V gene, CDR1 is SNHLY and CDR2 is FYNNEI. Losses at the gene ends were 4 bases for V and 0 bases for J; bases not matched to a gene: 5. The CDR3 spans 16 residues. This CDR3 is CASSGQQGVSYNEQFF. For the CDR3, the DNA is TGTGCCAGCAGTGGACAACAGGGGGTCTCCTACAATGAGCAGTTCTTC.

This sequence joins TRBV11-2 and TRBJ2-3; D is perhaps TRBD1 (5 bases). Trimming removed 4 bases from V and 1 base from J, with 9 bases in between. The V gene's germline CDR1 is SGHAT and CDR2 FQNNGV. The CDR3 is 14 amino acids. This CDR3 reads CASSSLQGTDTQYF. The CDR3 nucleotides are TGTGCCAGCAGCTCACTACAGGGCACAGATACGCAGTATTTT.

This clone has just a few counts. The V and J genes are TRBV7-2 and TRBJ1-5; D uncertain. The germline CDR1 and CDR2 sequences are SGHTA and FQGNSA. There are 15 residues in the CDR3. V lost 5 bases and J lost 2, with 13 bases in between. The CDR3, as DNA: TGTGCCAGCAGCCTATCACCGGGAGGCAATCAGCCCCAGCATTTT. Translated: CASSLSPGGNQPQHF.